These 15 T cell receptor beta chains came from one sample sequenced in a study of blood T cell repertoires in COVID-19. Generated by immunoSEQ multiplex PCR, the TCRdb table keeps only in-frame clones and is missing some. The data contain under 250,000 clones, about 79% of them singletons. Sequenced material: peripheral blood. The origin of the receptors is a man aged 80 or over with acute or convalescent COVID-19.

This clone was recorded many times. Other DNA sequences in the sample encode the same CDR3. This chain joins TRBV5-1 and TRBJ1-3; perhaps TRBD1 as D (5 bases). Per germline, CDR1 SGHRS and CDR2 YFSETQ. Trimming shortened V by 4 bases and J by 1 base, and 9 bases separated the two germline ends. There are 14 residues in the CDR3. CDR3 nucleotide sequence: TGCGCCAGCAGCCCGGGGGGGTCTGGAAACACCATATATTTT. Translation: CASSPGGSGNTIYF.

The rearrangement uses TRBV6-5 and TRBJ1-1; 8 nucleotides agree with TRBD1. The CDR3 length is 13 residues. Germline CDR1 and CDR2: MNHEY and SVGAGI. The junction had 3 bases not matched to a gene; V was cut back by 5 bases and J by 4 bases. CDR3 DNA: TGTGCCAGCAGTATCACAGGGGGCACTGAAGCTTTCTTT. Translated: CASSITGGTEAFF.

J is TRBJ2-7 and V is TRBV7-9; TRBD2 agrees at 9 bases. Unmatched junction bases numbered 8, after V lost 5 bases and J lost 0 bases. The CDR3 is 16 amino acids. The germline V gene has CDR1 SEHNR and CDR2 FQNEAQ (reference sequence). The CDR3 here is CASSRARGGISYEQYF. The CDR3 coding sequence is TGTGCCAGCAGCCGGGCGCGGGGGGGTATCTCCTACGAGCAGTACTTC.

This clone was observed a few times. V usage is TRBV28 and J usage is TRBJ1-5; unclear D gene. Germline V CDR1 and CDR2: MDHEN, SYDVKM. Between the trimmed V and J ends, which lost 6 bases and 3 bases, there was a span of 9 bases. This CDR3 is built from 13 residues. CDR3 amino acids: CASRTNFNQPQHF. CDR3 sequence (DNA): TGTGCCAGCAGAACGAACTTCAATCAGCCCCAGCATTTT. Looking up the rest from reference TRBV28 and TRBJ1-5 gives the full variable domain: DVKVTQSSRYLVKRTGEKVFLECVQDMDHENMFWYRQDPGLGLRLIYFSYDVKMKEKGDIPEGYSVSREKKERFSLILESASTNQTSMYLCASRTNFNQPQHFGDGTRLSIL.

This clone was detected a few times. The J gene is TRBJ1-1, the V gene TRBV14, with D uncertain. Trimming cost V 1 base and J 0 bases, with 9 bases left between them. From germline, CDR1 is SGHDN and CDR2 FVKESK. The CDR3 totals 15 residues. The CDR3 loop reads CASSQVANLNTEAFF. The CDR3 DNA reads TGTGCCAGCAGCCAAGTAGCCAACTTGAACACTGAAGCTTTCTTT.

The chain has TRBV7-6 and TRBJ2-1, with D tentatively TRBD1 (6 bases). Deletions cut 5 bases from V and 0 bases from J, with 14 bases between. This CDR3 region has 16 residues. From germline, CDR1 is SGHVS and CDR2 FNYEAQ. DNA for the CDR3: TGTGCCAGCAGCCCCTTAGGCAGGGGCTCCTACAATGAGCAGTTCTTC. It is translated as CASSPLGRGSYNEQFF.

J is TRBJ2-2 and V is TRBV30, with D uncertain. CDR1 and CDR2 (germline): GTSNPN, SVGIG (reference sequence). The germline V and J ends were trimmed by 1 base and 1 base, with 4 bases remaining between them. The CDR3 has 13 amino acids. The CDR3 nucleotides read TGTGCCTGGAGTGCCAGGAACACCGGGGAGCTGTTTTTT. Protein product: CAWSARNTGELFF.

Here the CDR3 DNA reads TGTGCCAGTCGACAGAACCAAGAGACCCAGTACTTC. Translation gives CASRQNQETQYF. The V call is TRBV28, the J call TRBJ2-5; the D gene is possibly TRBD1 (5 bases). CDR1 is MDHEN and CDR2 is SYDVKM in the germline V gene. V lost 9 bases and J 0 bases, leaving 8 bases between the germline ends. This CDR3 contains 12 residues.

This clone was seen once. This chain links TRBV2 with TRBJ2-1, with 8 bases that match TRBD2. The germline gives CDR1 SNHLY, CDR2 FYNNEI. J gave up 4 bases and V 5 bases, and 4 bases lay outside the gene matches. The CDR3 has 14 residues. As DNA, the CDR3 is TGTGCCAGCAGTTTCGGGGGGGTATACAATGAGCAGTTCTTC. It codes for CASSFGGVYNEQFF.

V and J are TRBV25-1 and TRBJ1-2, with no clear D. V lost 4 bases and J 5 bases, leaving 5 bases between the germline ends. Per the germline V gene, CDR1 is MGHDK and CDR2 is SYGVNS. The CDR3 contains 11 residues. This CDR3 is CASSASYGYTF. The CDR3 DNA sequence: TGTGCCAGCAGTGCGAGTTATGGCTACACCTTC.

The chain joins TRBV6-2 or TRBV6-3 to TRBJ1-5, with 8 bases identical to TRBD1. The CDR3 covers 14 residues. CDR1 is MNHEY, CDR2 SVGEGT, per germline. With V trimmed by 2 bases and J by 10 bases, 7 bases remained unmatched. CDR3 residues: CASSYGTGPPPQHF. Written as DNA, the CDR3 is TGTGCCAGCAGTTACGGGACAGGTCCCCCACCCCAGCATTTT.

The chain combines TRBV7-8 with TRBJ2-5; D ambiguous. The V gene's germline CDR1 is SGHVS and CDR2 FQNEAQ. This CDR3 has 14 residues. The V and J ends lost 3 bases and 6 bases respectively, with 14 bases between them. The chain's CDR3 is CASSLVGGRQTQYF. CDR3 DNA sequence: TGTGCCAGCAGCTTGGTAGGCGGAAGGCAGACCCAGTACTTC. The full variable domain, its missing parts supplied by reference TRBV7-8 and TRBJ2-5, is GAGVSQSPRYKVAKRGQDVALRCDPISGHVSLFWYQQALGQGPEFLTYFQNEAQLDKSGLPSDRFFAERPEGSVSTLKIQRTQQEDSAVYLCASSLVGGRQTQYFGPGTRLLVL.

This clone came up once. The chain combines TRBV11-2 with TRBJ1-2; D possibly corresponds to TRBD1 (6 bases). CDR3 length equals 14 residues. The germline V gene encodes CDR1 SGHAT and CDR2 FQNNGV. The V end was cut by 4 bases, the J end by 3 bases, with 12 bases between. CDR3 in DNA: TGTGCCAGCAGCTCCGGTCACAGGGACTATGGCTACACCTTC. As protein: CASSSGHRDYGYTF.

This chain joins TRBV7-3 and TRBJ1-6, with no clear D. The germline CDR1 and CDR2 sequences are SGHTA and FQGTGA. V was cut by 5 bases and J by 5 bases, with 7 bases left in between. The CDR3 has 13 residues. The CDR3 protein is CASSPTHNSPLHF. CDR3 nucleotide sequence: TGTGCCAGCAGCCCTACTCATAATTCACCCCTCCACTTT.

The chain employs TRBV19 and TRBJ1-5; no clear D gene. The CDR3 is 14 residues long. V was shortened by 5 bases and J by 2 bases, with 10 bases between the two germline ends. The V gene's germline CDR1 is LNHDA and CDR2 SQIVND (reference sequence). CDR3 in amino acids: CASSDTAGNQPQHF. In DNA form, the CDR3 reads TGTGCCAGTAGTGACACCGCCGGCAATCAGCCCCAGCATTTT.